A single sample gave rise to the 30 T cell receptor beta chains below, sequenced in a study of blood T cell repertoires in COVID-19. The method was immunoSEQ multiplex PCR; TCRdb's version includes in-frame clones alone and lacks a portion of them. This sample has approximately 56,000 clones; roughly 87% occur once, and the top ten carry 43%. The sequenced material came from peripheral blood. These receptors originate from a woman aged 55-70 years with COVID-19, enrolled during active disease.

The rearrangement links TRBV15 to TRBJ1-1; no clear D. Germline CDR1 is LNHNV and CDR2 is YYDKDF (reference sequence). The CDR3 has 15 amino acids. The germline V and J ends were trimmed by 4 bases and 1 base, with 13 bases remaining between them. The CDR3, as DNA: TGTGCCACCAGCAAGACTAGTCAGGCGAACACTGAAGCTTTCTTT. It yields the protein CATSKTSQANTEAFF.

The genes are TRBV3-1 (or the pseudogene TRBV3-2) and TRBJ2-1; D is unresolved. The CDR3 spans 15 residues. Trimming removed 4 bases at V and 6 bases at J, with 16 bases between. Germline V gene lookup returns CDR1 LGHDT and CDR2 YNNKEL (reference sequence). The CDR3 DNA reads TGTGCCAGCAGCCCCCGACTCAGCGAGGCCAATGAGCAGTTCTTC. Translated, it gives CASSPRLSEANEQFF.

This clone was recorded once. CDR3 protein: CASRDRRSSGRMCNEQFF. CDR3 DNA: TGCGCCAGCAGAGACAGGCGCTCTAGCGGGAGAATGTGTAATGAGCAGTTCTTC. The genes are TRBV10-1 and TRBJ2-1; 10 bases match TRBD2. Germline values: CDR1 WNHNN, CDR2 SYGVQD (reference sequence). The CDR3 covers 18 residues. The junction had 18 bases not matched to a gene; V was cut back by 6 bases and J by 7 bases.

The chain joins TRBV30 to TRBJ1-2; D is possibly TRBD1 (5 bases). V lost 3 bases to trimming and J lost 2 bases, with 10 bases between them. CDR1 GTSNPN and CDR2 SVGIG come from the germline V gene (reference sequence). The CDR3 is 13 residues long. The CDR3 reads CAWSEEGNYGYTF. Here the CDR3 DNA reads TGTGCCTGGAGCGAGGAGGGGAACTATGGCTACACCTTC. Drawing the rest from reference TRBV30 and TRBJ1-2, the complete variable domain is SQTIHQWPATLVQPVGSPLSLECTVEGTSNPNLYWYRQAAGRGLQLLFYSVGIGQISSEVPQNLSASRPQDRQFILSSKKLLLSDSGFYLCAWSEEGNYGYTFGSGTRLTVV.

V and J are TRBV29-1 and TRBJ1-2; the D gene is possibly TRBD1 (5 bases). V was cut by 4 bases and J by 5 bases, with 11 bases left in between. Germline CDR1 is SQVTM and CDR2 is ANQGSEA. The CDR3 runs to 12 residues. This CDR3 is CSVGEQDYGYTF. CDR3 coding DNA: TGCAGCGTTGGAGAACAGGATTATGGCTACACCTTC.

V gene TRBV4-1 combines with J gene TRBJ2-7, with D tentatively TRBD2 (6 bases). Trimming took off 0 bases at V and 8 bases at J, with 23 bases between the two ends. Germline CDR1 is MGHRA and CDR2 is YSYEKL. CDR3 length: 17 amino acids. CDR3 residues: CASSQDNGRAGRAKQYF. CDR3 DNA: TGCGCCAGCAGCCAAGATAACGGCCGCGCGGGAAGAGCCAAGCAGTACTTC.

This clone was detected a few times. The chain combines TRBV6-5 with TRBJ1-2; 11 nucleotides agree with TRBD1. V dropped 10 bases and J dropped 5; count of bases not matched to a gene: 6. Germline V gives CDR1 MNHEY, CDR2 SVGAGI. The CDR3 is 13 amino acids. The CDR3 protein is CATARDRGYGYTF. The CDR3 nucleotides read TGTGCCACCGCTAGGGACAGGGGGTATGGCTACACCTTC.

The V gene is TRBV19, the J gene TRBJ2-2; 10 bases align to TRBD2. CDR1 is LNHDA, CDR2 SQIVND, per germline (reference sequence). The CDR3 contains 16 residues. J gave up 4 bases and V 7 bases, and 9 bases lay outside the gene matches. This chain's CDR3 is CASIPSGRITTGELFF. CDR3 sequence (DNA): TGTGCCAGTATTCCTAGCGGGAGAATCACCACCGGGGAGCTGTTTTTT.

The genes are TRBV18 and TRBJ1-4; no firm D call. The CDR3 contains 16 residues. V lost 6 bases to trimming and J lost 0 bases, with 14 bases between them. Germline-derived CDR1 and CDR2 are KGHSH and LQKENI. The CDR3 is CASSEGPRPTNEKLFF. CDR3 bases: TGTGCCAGCTCCGAGGGTCCTCGTCCAACTAATGAAAAACTGTTTTTT.

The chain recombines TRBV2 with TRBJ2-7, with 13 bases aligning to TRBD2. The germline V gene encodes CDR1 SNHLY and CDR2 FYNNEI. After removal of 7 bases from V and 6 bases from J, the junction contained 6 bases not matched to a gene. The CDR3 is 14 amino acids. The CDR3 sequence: CASMRTSGSGEQYF. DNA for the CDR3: TGTGCCAGCATGAGGACTAGCGGGAGCGGCGAGCAGTACTTC.

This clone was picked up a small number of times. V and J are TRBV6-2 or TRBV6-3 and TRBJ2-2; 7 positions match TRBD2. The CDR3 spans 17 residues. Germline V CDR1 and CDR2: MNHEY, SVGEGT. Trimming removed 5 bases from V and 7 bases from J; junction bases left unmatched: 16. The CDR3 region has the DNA TGTGCCAGCAGTCAGGCGGGAGAATCTACCGGTCGCGGGGAGCTGTTTTTT. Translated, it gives CASSQAGESTGRGELFF.

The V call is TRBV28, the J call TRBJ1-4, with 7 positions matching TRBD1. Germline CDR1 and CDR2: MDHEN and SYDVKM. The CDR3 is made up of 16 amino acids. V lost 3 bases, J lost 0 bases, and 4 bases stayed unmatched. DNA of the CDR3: TGTGCCAGCAGTTTGCCTCAGGGGGCAACTAATGAAAAACTGTTTTTT. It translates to CASSLPQGATNEKLFF.

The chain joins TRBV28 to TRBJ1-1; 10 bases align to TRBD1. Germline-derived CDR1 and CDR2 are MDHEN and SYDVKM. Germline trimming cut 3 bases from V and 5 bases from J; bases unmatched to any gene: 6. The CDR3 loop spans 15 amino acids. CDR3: CASSFGQGGRTEAFF. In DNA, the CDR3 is TGTGCCAGCAGTTTTGGACAGGGGGGGAGAACTGAAGCTTTCTTT.

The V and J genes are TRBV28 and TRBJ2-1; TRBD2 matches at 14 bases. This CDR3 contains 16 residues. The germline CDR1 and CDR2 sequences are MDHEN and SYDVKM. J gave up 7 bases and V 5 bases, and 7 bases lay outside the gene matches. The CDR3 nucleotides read TGTGCCAGCAGTCTGGGGACTAGCGGGAGAATGAATGAGCAGTTCTTC. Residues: CASSLGTSGRMNEQFF.

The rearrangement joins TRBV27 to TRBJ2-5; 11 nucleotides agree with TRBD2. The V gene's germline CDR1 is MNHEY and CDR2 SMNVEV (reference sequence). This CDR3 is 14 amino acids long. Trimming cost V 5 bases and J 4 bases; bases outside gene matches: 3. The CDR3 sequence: CASSELAGAETQYF. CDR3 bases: TGTGCCAGCAGTGAACTAGCGGGAGCAGAGACCCAGTACTTC.

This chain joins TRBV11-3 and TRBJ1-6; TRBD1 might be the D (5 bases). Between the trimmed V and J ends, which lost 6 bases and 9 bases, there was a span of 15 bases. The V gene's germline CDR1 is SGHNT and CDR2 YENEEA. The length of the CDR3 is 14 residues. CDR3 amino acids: CASRSSGGSSPLHF. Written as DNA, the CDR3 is TGTGCCAGCAGGTCAAGTGGGGGGTCTTCACCCCTCCACTTT.

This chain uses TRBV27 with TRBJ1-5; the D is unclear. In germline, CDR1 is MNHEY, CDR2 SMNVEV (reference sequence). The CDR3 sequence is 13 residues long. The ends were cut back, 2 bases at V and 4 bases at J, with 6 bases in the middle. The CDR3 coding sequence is TGTGCCAGCAGTTTAACCGGGAATCAGCCCCAGCATTTT. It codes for CASSLTGNQPQHF.

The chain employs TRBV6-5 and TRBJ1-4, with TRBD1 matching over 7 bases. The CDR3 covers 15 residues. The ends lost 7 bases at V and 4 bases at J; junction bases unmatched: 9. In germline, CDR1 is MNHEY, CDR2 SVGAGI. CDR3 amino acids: CASTTRGDSNEKLFF. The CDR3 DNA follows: TGTGCCAGCACCACGAGAGGGGACAGTAATGAAAAACTGTTTTTT.

The CDR3 sequence is CASSELVGGLETQYF. CDR3 in DNA: TGTGCCAGCAGTGAATTGGTGGGGGGACTAGAGACCCAGTACTTC. The chain carries TRBV6-1 and TRBJ2-5; D might be TRBD2 (6 bases). The CDR3 consists of 15 residues. V dropped 2 bases and J dropped 4 bases, with 14 bases sitting between them. Germline assignment: CDR1 MNHNS and CDR2 SASEGT.

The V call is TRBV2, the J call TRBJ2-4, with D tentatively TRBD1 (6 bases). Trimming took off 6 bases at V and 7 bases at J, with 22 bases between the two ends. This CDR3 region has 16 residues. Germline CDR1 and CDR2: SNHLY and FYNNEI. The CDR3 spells CASRDDRLLRGNIQYF. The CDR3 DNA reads TGTGCCAGCAGAGATGACAGGCTCCTCAGAGGGAACATTCAGTACTTC.

The CDR3 here is CASSHPATSGGARYNEQFF. The CDR3 DNA reads TGTGCCAGCAGCCACCCCGCCACTAGCGGGGGGGCAAGGTACAATGAGCAGTTCTTC. J is TRBJ2-1 and V is TRBV4-2; 13 positions agree with TRBD2. From germline, CDR1 is LGHNA and CDR2 YNFKEQ. The CDR3 is 19 residues long. With 3 bases clipped from V and 4 bases from J, the junction kept 12 bases outside the gene matches.

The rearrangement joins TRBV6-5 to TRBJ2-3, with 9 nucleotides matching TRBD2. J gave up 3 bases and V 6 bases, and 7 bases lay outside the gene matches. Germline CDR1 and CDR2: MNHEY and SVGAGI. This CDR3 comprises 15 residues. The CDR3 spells CASRPGGGGTDTQYF. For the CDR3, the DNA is TGTGCCAGCAGACCCGGCGGGGGGGGGACAGATACGCAGTATTTT.

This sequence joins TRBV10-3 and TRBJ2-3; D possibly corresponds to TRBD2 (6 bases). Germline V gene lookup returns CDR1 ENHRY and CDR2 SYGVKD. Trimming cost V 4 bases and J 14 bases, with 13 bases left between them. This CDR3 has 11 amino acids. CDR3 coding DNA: TGTGCCATCAGTGCGGGGCGGGGTTGGTATTTT. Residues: CAISAGRGWYF.

The CDR3 protein is CASSLDTGNSPLHF. The DNA of the CDR3 is TGTGCCAGCAGCTTAGATACGGGTAATTCACCCCTCCACTTT. V usage is TRBV7-9 and J usage is TRBJ1-6; D remains ambiguous. V was cut by 1 base and J by 6 bases, with 7 bases left in between. The CDR3 length is 14 residues. CDR1 is SEHNR, CDR2 FQNEAQ, per germline (reference sequence).

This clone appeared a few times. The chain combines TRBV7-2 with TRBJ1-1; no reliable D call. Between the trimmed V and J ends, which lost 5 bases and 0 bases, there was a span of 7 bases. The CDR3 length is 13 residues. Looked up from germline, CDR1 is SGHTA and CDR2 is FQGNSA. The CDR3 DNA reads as TGTGCCAGCAGCCAGGCCCTGAACACTGAAGCTTTCTTT. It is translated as CASSQALNTEAFF. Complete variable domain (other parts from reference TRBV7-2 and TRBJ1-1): GAGVSQSPSNKVTEKGKDVELRCDPISGHTALYWYRQSLGQGLEFLIYFQGNSAPDKSGLPSDRFSAERTGGSVSTLTIQRTQQEDSAVYLCASSQALNTEAFFGQGTRLTVV.

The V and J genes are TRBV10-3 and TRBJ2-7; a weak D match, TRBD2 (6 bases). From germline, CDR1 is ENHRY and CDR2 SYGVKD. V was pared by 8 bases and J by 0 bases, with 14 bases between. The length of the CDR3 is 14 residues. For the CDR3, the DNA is TGTGCCATCGTTAGGGACTCCAGCTCCTACGAGCAGTACTTC. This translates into CAIVRDSSSYEQYF.

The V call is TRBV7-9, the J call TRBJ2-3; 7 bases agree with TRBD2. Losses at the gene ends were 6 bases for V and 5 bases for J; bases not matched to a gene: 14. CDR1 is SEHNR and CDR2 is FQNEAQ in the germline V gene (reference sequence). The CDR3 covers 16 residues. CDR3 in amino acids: CASSTRSGLVVDTQYF. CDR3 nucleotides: TGTGCCAGCAGTACCAGAAGCGGACTAGTTGTAGATACGCAGTATTTT.

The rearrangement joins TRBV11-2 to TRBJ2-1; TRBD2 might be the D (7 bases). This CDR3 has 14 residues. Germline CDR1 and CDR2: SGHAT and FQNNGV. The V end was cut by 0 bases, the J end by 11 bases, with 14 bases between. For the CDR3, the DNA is TGTGCCAGCAGCTTAGACCCCGGGGGGCGGAAGCAGTTCTTC. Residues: CASSLDPGGRKQFF.

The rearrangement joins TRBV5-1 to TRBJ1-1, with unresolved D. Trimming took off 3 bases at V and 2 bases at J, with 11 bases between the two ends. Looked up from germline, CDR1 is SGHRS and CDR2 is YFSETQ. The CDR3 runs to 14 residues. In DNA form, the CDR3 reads TGCGCCAGCAGCTCGCAGGATGCTAACACTGAAGCTTTCTTT. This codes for CASSSQDANTEAFF.

Written as DNA, the CDR3 is TGTGCCAGCAGCCCTCCGACAGGGGGAGGTGGACGAACAACCGGGGAGCTGTTTTTT. Its protein is CASSPPTGGGGRTTGELFF. The chain links TRBV7-9 to TRBJ2-2; TRBD1 aligns across 9 bases. This CDR3 spans 19 amino acids. Losses at the gene ends were 5 bases for V and 5 bases for J; bases not matched to a gene: 18. The germline CDR1 and CDR2 sequences are SEHNR and FQNEAQ (reference sequence).